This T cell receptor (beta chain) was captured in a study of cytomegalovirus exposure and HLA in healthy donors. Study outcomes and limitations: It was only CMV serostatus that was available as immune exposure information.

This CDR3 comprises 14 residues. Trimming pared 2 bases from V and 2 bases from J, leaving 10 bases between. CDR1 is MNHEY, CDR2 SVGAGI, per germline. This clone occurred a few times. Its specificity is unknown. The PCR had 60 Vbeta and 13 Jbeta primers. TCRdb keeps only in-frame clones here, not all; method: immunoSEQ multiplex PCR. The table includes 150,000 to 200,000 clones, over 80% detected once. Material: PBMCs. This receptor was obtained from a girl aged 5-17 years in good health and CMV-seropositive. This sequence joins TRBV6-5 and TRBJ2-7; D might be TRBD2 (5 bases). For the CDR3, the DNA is TGTGCCAGCAGTTACAGTCAGCGGACCTACGAGCAGTACTTC. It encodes CASSYSQRTYEQYF.